This TCR beta chain emerged from a study of OX40 agonist ivuxolimab in advanced cancers. The germline V gene encodes CDR1 LGHNA and CDR2 YSLEER. The CDR3 loop spans 16 amino acids. Germline trimming cut 0 bases from V and 2 bases from J; bases unmatched to any gene: 4. The method was immunoSEQ multiplex PCR; TCRdb's version includes in-frame clones alone and lacks a portion of them. The sample lists about 81,000 clones, 93% occurring once. This TCR was recovered from an adult with an advanced solid tumor such as melanoma, head and neck, liver or kidney cancer. V usage is TRBV4-3 and J usage is TRBJ2-3; 8 bases agree with TRBD2. The sequencing used CD4+ or CD8+ T cells sorted from blood, collected in a trial of the OX40 agonist ivuxolimab. The CDR3 is CASSQELAVSTDTQYF. CDR3 DNA sequence: TGCGCCAGCAGCCAAGAACTAGCGGTTTCCACAGATACGCAGTATTTT.